A single sample is the source of the 22 T cell receptor beta chains below, sequenced in a study of neurological immune-mediated disorders. Using its own MiXCR run on the 5' RACE reads, TCRdb lists one record per CDR3 protein. There are some 80,000 distinct CDR3 sequences in the sample; approximately 4.3% occur only once, and approximately 5.8% lies in the top ten. Time point indicated: longitudinal time-point 3. The sequencing sample was made of PBMCs. The receptors originated from a woman aged 55-70 years with multiple sclerosis.

In this sample, this clonotype turned up many times. The chain recombines TRBV27 with TRBJ2-1; possibly TRBD2 for D (6 bases). Trimming removed 3 bases from V and 3 bases from J, with 9 bases in between. This CDR3 comprises 14 residues. Germline loops: CDR1 MNHEY, CDR2 SMNVEV (reference sequence). CDR3: CASSFGGGYNEQFF. CDR3 in DNA: TGTGCCAGCAGTTTCGGGGGAGGCTACAATGAGCAGTTCTTC.

In this sample, this clonotype turned up many times. This chain uses TRBV5-6 with TRBJ2-7, with TRBD1 matching 10 bases. There are 14 residues in the CDR3. Germline V lookup: CDR1 SGHDT, CDR2 YYEEEE. Trimming at V came to 4 bases and at J to 5 bases, leaving 6 bases not matched to a gene. The DNA of the CDR3 is TGTGCCAGCAGCACCGGGACAGGGGTGCACGAGCAGTACTTC. Protein: CASSTGTGVHEQYF.

This clonotype has just a few counts. The V gene is TRBV14, the J gene TRBJ2-7; tentatively, D is TRBD1 (5 bases). This CDR3 has 15 amino acids. The V end was cut by 1 base, the J end by 7 bases, with 17 bases between. CDR1 and CDR2 from the germline V gene are SGHDN and FVKESK. CDR3: CASSQGTPNPREQYF. In DNA form, the CDR3 reads TGTGCCAGCAGCCAAGGGACACCCAACCCGCGGGAGCAGTACTTC.

Many counts were recorded for this clonotype. The V gene is TRBV11-2, the J gene TRBJ1-4; possible D gene TRBD1, 6 bases. Germline lookup yields CDR1 SGHAT and CDR2 FQNNGV. The V and J ends lost 6 bases and 8 bases respectively, with 10 bases between them. This CDR3 is built from 12 residues. In DNA, the CDR3 is TGTGCCAGCAGTCAAAGGGGGGAAAAACTGTTTTTT. This encodes CASSQRGEKLFF.

This clonotype was seen at least ten times. The CDR3, as DNA: TGTGCCAGCACCCTTGGGGCCGGAGGGGCTGAAGCTTTCTTT. This codes for CASTLGAGGAEAFF. This rearrangement joins TRBV12-3 or TRBV12-4 to TRBJ1-1, with a tentative D call TRBD1 (5 bases). V was shortened by 7 bases and J by 6 bases, with 18 bases between the two germline ends. The CDR3 sequence is 14 residues long.

In its sample, this clonotype was seen many times. The chain joins TRBV6-5 to TRBJ2-6; D unresolved. The CDR3 contains 12 residues. In germline, CDR1 is MNHEY, CDR2 SVGAGI. V shed 7 bases and J shed 4 bases, with 5 bases lying between them. CDR3 sequence reads: CASKDGANVLTF. The CDR3 DNA follows: TGTGCCAGCAAAGACGGGGCCAACGTCCTGACTTTC.

This clonotype has a count of ten or more. The genes are TRBV5-1 and TRBJ2-3; 10 bases are a match to TRBD2. The junction had 7 bases not matched to a gene; V was cut back by 3 bases and J by 3 bases. Per the germline V gene, CDR1 is SGHRS and CDR2 is YFSETQ. The CDR3 sequence is 16 residues long. The CDR3 sequence: CASSSLSGGTTDTQYF. CDR3 coding DNA: TGCGCCAGCAGCTCCCTTAGCGGGGGGACGACAGATACGCAGTATTTT.

This clonotype was recorded many times. The V gene is TRBV3-1, the J gene TRBJ2-1, with 7 bases aligning to TRBD2. The trim removed 0 bases at V and 8 bases at J, leaving 13 bases unmatched. CDR3 size: 17 residues. Germline loops: CDR1 LGHDT, CDR2 YNNKEL (reference sequence). Written as DNA, the CDR3 is TGTGCCAGCAGCCAAGATTGGCGCGGGGGATACATCGATGAGCAGTTCTTC. Protein: CASSQDWRGGYIDEQFF.

This clonotype was seen repeatedly, ten times or more. The V and J genes are TRBV5-1 and TRBJ1-1; D possibly corresponds to TRBD1 (5 bases). The CDR3 extends over 13 amino acids. Germline values: CDR1 SGHRS, CDR2 YFSETQ. Trimming took off 0 bases at V and 3 bases at J, with 6 bases between the two ends. DNA for the CDR3: TGCGCCAGCAGCTTGGCACAGGACACTGAAGCTTTCTTT. Amino acid sequence: CASSLAQDTEAFF.

This clonotype was picked up many times. The chain carries TRBV5-6 and TRBJ1-1, with D uncertain. Germline V CDR1 and CDR2: SGHDT, YYEEEE. The V gene lost 2 bases and the J gene lost 10 bases, with 15 bases spanning the gap. The CDR3 contains 13 residues. The CDR3 bases are TGTGCCAGCAGCTTATTTGCGGGTTCGGTAGCTTTCTTT. Residues: CASSLFAGSVAFF.

This clonotype has ten or more counts. The chain recombines TRBV9 with TRBJ2-1; TRBD2 matches at 7 bases. The ends lost 0 bases at V and 2 bases at J; junction bases unmatched: 8. The CDR3 totals 17 residues. Germline V CDR1 and CDR2: SGDLS, YYNGEE. The CDR3 here is CASSVEGAGEPYNEQFF. CDR3 bases: TGTGCCAGCAGCGTAGAAGGGGCGGGGGAACCCTACAATGAGCAGTTCTTC.

This clonotype has at least ten counts. The chain links TRBV2 to TRBJ2-5; 7 nucleotides align to TRBD1. J lost 2 bases, V lost 7 bases, and 10 bases had no gene match. The CDR3 runs to 15 residues. Germline-derived CDR1 and CDR2 are SNHLY and FYNNEI. CDR3: CASKSQGVDQETQYF. Written as DNA, the CDR3 is TGTGCCAGCAAGTCTCAGGGGGTCGATCAAGAGACCCAGTACTTC. The entire variable domain, with the rest obtained from reference TRBV2 and TRBJ2-5, is as follows: EPEVTQTPSHQVTQMGQEVILRCVPISNHLYFYWYRQILGQKVEFLVSFYNNEISEKSEIFDDQFSVERPDGSNFTLKIRSTKLEDSAMYFCASKSQGVDQETQYFGPGTRLLVL.

This clonotype was observed many times. This rearrangement joins TRBV7-9 to TRBJ2-7; D is uncertain. Germline V lookup: CDR1 SEHNR, CDR2 FQNEAQ (reference sequence). V lost 5 bases, J lost 3 bases, and 5 bases lay in between. The CDR3 is 11 amino acids. This CDR3 reads CASSQVYEQYF. The CDR3, as DNA: TGTGCCAGCAGCCAGGTCTACGAGCAGTACTTC.

The chain has TRBV18 and TRBJ1-4; the match to TRBD1 covers 9 bases. V lost 6 bases, J lost 6 bases, and 5 bases stayed unmatched. The CDR3 is 14 amino acids. Germline V gives CDR1 KGHSH, CDR2 LQKENI. In nucleotides, the CDR3 is TGTGCCAGCTCGACCGGGACAGGGTATGAAAAACTGTTTTTT. This translates into CASSTGTGYEKLFF.

The sample holds many counts of this clonotype. This chain joins TRBV12-3 or TRBV12-4 and TRBJ1-2; D perhaps matches TRBD1 (5 bases). Deletions cut 9 bases from V and 4 bases from J, with 12 bases between. The CDR3 is 12 residues long. The CDR3 sequence is CASRSGGYGYTF. CDR3 nucleotide sequence: TGTGCCAGTAGGTCGGGGGGCTATGGCTACACCTTC.

At least ten counts were recorded for this clonotype. CDR3 DNA sequence: TGTGCCAGCAGCTTAGAGGTCAGGGGCTACAATGAGCAGTTCTTC. Amino acids: CASSLEVRGYNEQFF. The rearrangement joins TRBV7-2 to TRBJ2-1; D is perhaps TRBD1 (6 bases). The CDR3 consists of 15 residues. Germline CDR1 SGHTA, CDR2 FQGNSA. V lost 1 base to trimming and J lost 3 bases, with 10 bases between them.

In the case of this clonotype: It may be a read error: a sequence one base away is much more abundant. The chain recombines TRBV6-2 or TRBV6-3 with TRBJ2-1; tentative D call: TRBD2 (5 bases). V was pared by 8 bases and J by 3 bases, with 14 bases between. The CDR3 contains 14 residues. Germline assignment: CDR1 MNHEY and CDR2 SVGEGT. The CDR3 region has the DNA TGTGCCAGCGGACCTCGGGGATACTACAATGAGCAGTTCTTC. Protein sequence: CASGPRGYYNEQFF.

This clonotype was seen more than once but under ten times. This rearrangement joins TRBV27 to TRBJ2-7, with D unresolved. V lost 0 bases and J lost 3, with 15 bases in between. CDR1 and CDR2 (germline): MNHEY, SMNVEV (reference sequence). The CDR3 runs 16 residues. CDR3 in amino acids: CASSLSIRNSNYEQYF. CDR3 coding DNA: TGTGCCAGCAGTTTATCGATTCGTAATTCCAACTACGAGCAGTACTTC.

This clonotype was observed at least ten times. The J gene is TRBJ2-1, the V gene TRBV20-1; 8 nucleotides agree with TRBD1. This CDR3 is 12 amino acids long. The junction had 3 bases not matched to a gene; V was cut back by 5 bases and J by 6 bases. Germline V lookup: CDR1 DFQATT, CDR2 SNEGSKA (reference sequence). CDR3 loop: CSAYDRGNEQFF. The CDR3 nucleotides are TGCAGTGCTTACGACAGGGGCAATGAGCAGTTCTTC.

Many counts were recorded for this clonotype. The rearrangement uses TRBV20-1 and TRBJ1-3; 7 bases are a match to TRBD1. The junction had 4 bases not matched to a gene; V was cut back by 4 bases and J by 7 bases. CDR1 is DFQATT and CDR2 is SNEGSKA in the germline V gene (reference sequence). The CDR3 sequence is 12 residues long. The CDR3 here is CSAKGQVNTIYF. CDR3 in DNA: TGCAGTGCTAAAGGACAGGTCAACACCATATATTTT.

This rearrangement joins TRBV29-1 to TRBJ2-2; maybe TRBD2 (6 bases). Germline loops: CDR1 SQVTM, CDR2 ANQGSEA. The CDR3 extends over 13 amino acids. V was shortened by 3 bases and J by 3 bases, with 8 bases between the two germline ends. The CDR3 spells CSVDGTYTGELFF. The CDR3 DNA follows: TGCAGCGTTGACGGGACTTACACCGGGGAGCTGTTTTTT.

This clonotype was seen at least ten times. The chain couples TRBV6-5 to TRBJ2-7, with TRBD2 as a possible D gene (7 bases). This CDR3 region has 15 residues. The germline V gene encodes CDR1 MNHEY and CDR2 SVGAGI. Deletions cut 5 bases from V and 4 bases from J, with 18 bases between. The DNA for the CDR3 is TGTGCCAGCAGTCTCGACGCGGGGGCCACTTACGAGCAGTACTTC. Its translation: CASSLDAGATYEQYF.